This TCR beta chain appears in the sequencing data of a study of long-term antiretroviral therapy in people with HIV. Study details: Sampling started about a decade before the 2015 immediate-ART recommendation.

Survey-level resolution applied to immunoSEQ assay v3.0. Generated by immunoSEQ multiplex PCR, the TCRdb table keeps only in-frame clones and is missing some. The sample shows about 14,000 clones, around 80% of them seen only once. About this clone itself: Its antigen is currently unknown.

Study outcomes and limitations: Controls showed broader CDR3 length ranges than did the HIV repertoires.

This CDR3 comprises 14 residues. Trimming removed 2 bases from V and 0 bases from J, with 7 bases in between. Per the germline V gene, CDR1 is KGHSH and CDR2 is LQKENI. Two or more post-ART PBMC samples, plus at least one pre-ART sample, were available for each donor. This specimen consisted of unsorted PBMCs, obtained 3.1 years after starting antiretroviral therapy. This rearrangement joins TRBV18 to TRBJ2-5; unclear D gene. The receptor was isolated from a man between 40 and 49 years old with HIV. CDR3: CASSPGRYQETQYF. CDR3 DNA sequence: TGTGCCAGCTCACCAGGAAGGTACCAAGAGACCCAGTACTTC.